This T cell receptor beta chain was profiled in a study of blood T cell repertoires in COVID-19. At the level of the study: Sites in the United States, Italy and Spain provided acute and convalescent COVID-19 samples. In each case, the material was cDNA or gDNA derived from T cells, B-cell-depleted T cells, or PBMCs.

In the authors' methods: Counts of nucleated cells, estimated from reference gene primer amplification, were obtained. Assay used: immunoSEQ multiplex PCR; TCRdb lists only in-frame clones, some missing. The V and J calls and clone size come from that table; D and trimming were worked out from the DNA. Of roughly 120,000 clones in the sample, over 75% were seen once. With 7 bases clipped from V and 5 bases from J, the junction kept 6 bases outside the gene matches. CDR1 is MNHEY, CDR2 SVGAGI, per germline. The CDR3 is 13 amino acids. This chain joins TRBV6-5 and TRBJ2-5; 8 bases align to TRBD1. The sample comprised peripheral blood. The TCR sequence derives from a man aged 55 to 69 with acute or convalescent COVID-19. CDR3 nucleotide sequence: TGTGCCAGCAAAAAAGACAGGGGCGAGACCCAGTACTTC. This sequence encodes CASKKDRGETQYF.